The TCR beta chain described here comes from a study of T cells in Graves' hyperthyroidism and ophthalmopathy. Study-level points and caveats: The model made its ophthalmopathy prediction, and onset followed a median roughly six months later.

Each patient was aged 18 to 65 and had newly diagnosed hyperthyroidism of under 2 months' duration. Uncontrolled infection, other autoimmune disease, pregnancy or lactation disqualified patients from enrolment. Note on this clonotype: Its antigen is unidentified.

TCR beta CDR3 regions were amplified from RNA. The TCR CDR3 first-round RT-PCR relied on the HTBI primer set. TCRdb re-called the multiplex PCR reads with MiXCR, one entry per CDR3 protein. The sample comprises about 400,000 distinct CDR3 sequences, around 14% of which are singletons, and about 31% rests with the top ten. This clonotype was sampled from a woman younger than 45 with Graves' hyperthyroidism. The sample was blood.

The DNA of the CDR3 is TGCAGTGCTACCGGAGACAGTGCTAACTATGGCTACACCTTC. This codes for CSATGDSANYGYTF. This chain joins TRBV20-1 and TRBJ1-2; a possible D gene is TRBD1 (5 bases). There are 14 residues in the CDR3. CDR1 DFQATT and CDR2 SNEGSKA come from the germline V gene (reference sequence). Deletions cut 4 bases from V and 0 bases from J, with 12 bases between.